The clone carrying this TCR beta chain showed up just once. The sample belongs to a study of technical replicates of blood from a handful of donors. Assay: immunoSEQ multiplex PCR; the TCRdb copy retains only in-frame clones and omits some. The data show fewer than 100,000 clones, more than 90% seen once. The specimen sequenced was T cells isolated from PBMCs. The sequence came from a human donor in good health.

For the CDR3, the DNA is TGTGCCAGCAGCTTGGGGGGCCTCTCTGGAAACACCATATATTTT. Residues: CASSLGGLSGNTIYF. V is TRBV5-6 and J is TRBJ1-3, with D perhaps matching TRBD1 (5 bases). Germline V lookup: CDR1 SGHDT, CDR2 YYEEEE. Trimming removed 0 bases from V and 0 bases from J, with 7 bases in between. The CDR3 runs to 15 residues.